These 22 T cell receptor beta chains originate from one sample sequenced in a study of blood T cell repertoires in COVID-19. The method was immunoSEQ multiplex PCR; TCRdb's version includes in-frame clones alone and lacks a portion of them. The sample consists of about 130,000 clones, 80% to 90% of them appearing once. Sample: peripheral blood. The receptor source for this set is a man in his 60s with COVID-19, enrolled during active disease.

This clone turned up a few times. The chain is built from TRBV4-1 and TRBJ2-5; 8 bases fit TRBD1. The CDR3 is 15 residues long. Per germline, CDR1 MGHRA and CDR2 YSYEKL. The trim removed 4 bases at V and 4 bases at J, leaving 8 bases unmatched. The CDR3 region has the DNA TGCGCCAGCAGCCCCTATCATGACAGGGGAGAGACCCAGTACTTC. Its translation: CASSPYHDRGETQYF.

The rearrangement joins TRBV23-1 to TRBJ1-2; D gene ambiguous. Being an ORF, TRBV23-1 has a function that is uncertain. V dropped 1 base and J dropped 5 bases, with 11 bases sitting between them. This CDR3 is built from 14 residues. The CDR3 spells CASSQLRSEYGYTF. The CDR3 DNA follows: TGCGCCAGCAGTCAATTGCGATCTGAATATGGCTACACCTTC.

This clone was detected a few times. The chain joins TRBV10-3 to TRBJ1-5, with TRBD1 as a possible D gene (6 bases). CDR1 and CDR2 (germline): ENHRY, SYGVKD. The CDR3 is made up of 14 amino acids. The V and J ends lost 3 bases and 6 bases respectively, with 12 bases between them. Here the CDR3 DNA reads TGTGCCATCAGTGATATGGGGGCGGGTCAGCCCCAGCATTTT. Protein sequence: CAISDMGAGQPQHF.

This chain uses TRBV5-5 with TRBJ1-5; D ambiguous. The V end was cut by 0 bases, the J end by 5 bases, with 12 bases between. Germline CDR1 is SGHKS and CDR2 is YYEKEE (reference sequence). The length of the CDR3 is 15 residues. The CDR3 region is CASSLEAGRYQPQHF. In DNA, the CDR3 is TGTGCCAGCAGCTTGGAGGCGGGCAGGTATCAGCCCCAGCATTTT.

The genes are TRBV18 and TRBJ1-2; D call uncertain. CDR1 is KGHSH and CDR2 is LQKENI in the germline V gene. V lost 6 bases and J lost 4, with 6 bases in between. This CDR3 comprises 11 residues. CDR3 sequence (DNA): TGTGCCAGCTCTTACGGCTATGGCTACACCTTC. It specifies CASSYGYGYTF.

The chain is built from TRBV24-1 and TRBJ2-6; 9 bases agree with TRBD1. The V and J ends lost 10 bases and 0 bases, in that order; junction bases with no gene match: 3. There are 15 residues in the CDR3. Germline values: CDR1 KGHDR, CDR2 SFDVKD. CDR3 amino acids: CATGQGGSGANVLTF. The CDR3 DNA follows: TGTGCCACGGGACAGGGTGGCTCTGGGGCCAACGTCCTGACTTTC.

The genes are TRBV5-6 and TRBJ2-5; 7 bases agree with TRBD1. The CDR3 is 13 residues long. Germline CDR1 and CDR2: SGHDT and YYEEEE. Trimming cost V 7 bases and J 5 bases; bases outside gene matches: 8. The CDR3 sequence is CASARGQWETQYF. The CDR3 DNA is TGTGCCAGCGCAAGGGGGCAGTGGGAGACCCAGTACTTC.

The table lists this clone with a count of one. This chain links TRBV2 with TRBJ1-4; D gene ambiguous. The V end was cut by 7 bases, the J end by 1 base, with 10 bases between. The CDR3 has 14 amino acids. Germline V gene lookup returns CDR1 SNHLY and CDR2 FYNNEI. The CDR3 region is CASKPRQTNEKLFF. DNA for the CDR3: TGTGCCAGCAAACCGAGGCAAACTAATGAAAAACTGTTTTTT. The full variable domain, in which reference TRBV2 and TRBJ1-4 provide the parts outside the CDR3, is EPEVTQTPSHQVTQMGQEVILRCVPISNHLYFYWYRQILGQKVEFLVSFYNNEISEKSEIFDDQFSVERPDGSNFTLKIRSTKLEDSAMYFCASKPRQTNEKLFFGSGTQLSVL.

This clone has only one observation. This sequence joins TRBV27 and TRBJ2-3, with TRBD1 matching over 8 bases. V lost 2 bases to trimming and J lost 0 bases; unmatched junction nucleotides: 7. The CDR3 totals 17 residues. The germline V gene has CDR1 MNHEY and CDR2 SMNVEV (reference sequence). Here the CDR3 DNA reads TGTGCCAGCAGTTTAATCAGGGACAGGCCTAGCACAGATACGCAGTATTTT. Encoded protein: CASSLIRDRPSTDTQYF.

The chain employs TRBV15 and TRBJ1-5, with D maybe TRBD1 (5 bases). Trimming left V 3 bases short and J 7 bases short, with 13 bases between. Looked up from germline, CDR1 is LNHNV and CDR2 is YYDKDF (reference sequence). The CDR3 extends over 14 amino acids. The CDR3 is CATSSVGGDQPQHF. In nucleotides, the CDR3 is TGTGCCACCAGCAGCGTAGGCGGGGACCAGCCCCAGCATTTT.

The rearrangement joins TRBV7-6 to TRBJ2-5; tentative D call: TRBD1 (6 bases). Germline assignment: CDR1 SGHVS and CDR2 FNYEAQ. Trimming pared 5 bases from V and 5 bases from J, leaving 21 bases between. The CDR3 is 16 amino acids. For the CDR3, the DNA is TGTGCCAGCAGCATGAAACGACAGGTAGTTGGGGAGACCCAGTACTTC. Encoded protein: CASSMKRQVVGETQYF.

This clone was picked up one time. The gene calls are TRBV6-5 and TRBJ1-3; the D gene is possibly TRBD1 (5 bases). V was cut by 6 bases and J by 2 bases, with 11 bases left in between. The CDR3 totals 14 residues. Germline V CDR1 and CDR2: MNHEY, SVGAGI. CDR3: CASSRGGAGNTIYF. The CDR3 DNA is TGTGCCAGCAGCCGGGGGGGGGCTGGAAACACCATATATTTT.

The chain couples TRBV7-9 to TRBJ1-4; 7 bases are a match to TRBD1. The CDR3 length is 14 residues. Germline V CDR1 and CDR2: SEHNR, FQNEAQ (reference sequence). Trimming removed 5 bases from V and 7 bases from J; junction bases left unmatched: 7. The CDR3 loop is CASSLAGGSEKLFF. For the CDR3, the DNA is TGTGCCAGCAGCCTGGCAGGGGGGAGTGAAAAACTGTTTTTT.

This rearrangement joins TRBV7-6 to TRBJ1-3, with D perhaps matching TRBD1 (5 bases). CDR1 is SGHVS and CDR2 is FNYEAQ in the germline V gene. Trimming stripped 5 bases from V and 0 bases from J, with 11 bases between. This CDR3 is built from 15 residues. CDR3 nucleotides: TGTGCCAGCAGCCTGGGGGGGACCTCTGGAAACACCATATATTTT. Protein: CASSLGGTSGNTIYF. The variable domain in full, with the rest retrieved from reference TRBV7-6 and TRBJ1-3, is GAGVSQSPRYKVTKRGQDVALRCDPISGHVSLYWYRQALGQGPEFLTYFNYEAQQDKSGLPNDRFSAERPEGSISTLTIQRTEQRDSAMYRCASSLGGTSGNTIYFGEGSWLTVV.

The rearrangement joins TRBV6-2 or TRBV6-3 to TRBJ2-1; 10 positions agree with TRBD2. The CDR3 runs 16 residues. Looked up from germline, CDR1 is MNHEY and CDR2 is SVGEGT. The V segment lost 0 bases and the J segment 7 bases; nucleotides outside the gene matches: 6. The DNA of the CDR3 is TGTGCCAGCAGTTACTCCCTAGCGGGGGCGGGGAATGAGCAGTTCTTC. Protein: CASSYSLAGAGNEQFF.

The chain links TRBV5-1 to TRBJ2-5; TRBD2 agrees at 7 bases. Germline lookup yields CDR1 SGHRS and CDR2 YFSETQ. CDR3 size: 16 residues. V lost 4 bases, J lost 5 bases, and 14 bases stayed unmatched. In DNA form, the CDR3 reads TGCGCCAGCAGCATTCCCGTTGGCGGGGGAGGGGAGACCCAGTACTTC. Translation: CASSIPVGGGGETQYF.

The V call is TRBV5-4, the J call TRBJ1-1, with D tentatively TRBD1 (6 bases). The germline V gene encodes CDR1 SGHNT and CDR2 YYREEE (reference sequence). The CDR3 has 14 residues. V was trimmed by 3 bases and J by 1 base, leaving 10 bases between them. The CDR3 region has the DNA TGTGCCAGCAGCTCCGGGGGGGCGAACACTGAAGCTTTCTTT. Protein sequence: CASSSGGANTEAFF.

The chain is built from TRBV3-1 (or the pseudogene TRBV3-2) and TRBJ1-1; 9 bases are a match to TRBD1. The CDR3 is 15 residues long. Germline V CDR1 and CDR2: LGHDT, YNNKEL (reference sequence). V trimming: 5 bases; J trimming: 5 bases; junction bases outside the gene matches: 9. CDR3 coding DNA: TGTGCCAGCAGCTGGCTGGCGACAGGGGGGACTGAAGCTTTCTTT. Translated: CASSWLATGGTEAFF.

Worth noting for this clone: The same CDR3 arises from other DNA sequences in this sample as well. This chain joins TRBV5-1 and TRBJ2-3, with TRBD1 as a possible D gene (5 bases). This CDR3 region has 13 residues. With 2 bases removed from V and 1 base from J, the gap between germline ends came to 5 bases. Germline V gene data show CDR1 as SGHRS and CDR2 as YFSETQ. Here the CDR3 reads CASSLGGTDTQYF. CDR3 nucleotides: TGCGCCAGCAGCTTAGGGGGCACAGATACGCAGTATTTT. Using reference TRBV5-1 and TRBJ2-3 for the parts outside the CDR3, the full variable domain is KAGVTQTPRYLIKTRGQQVTLSCSPISGHRSVSWYQQTPGQGLQFLFEYFSETQRNKGNFPGRFSGRQFSNSRSEMNVSTLELGDSALYLCASSLGGTDTQYFGPGTRLTVL.

V is TRBV19 and J is TRBJ1-5, with D maybe TRBD1 (5 bases). Per the germline V gene, CDR1 is LNHDA and CDR2 is SQIVND (reference sequence). CDR3 size: 17 residues. V was shortened by 3 bases and J by 6 bases, with 21 bases between the two germline ends. CDR3 amino acids: CASSIRGSRGLAQPQHF. DNA of the CDR3: TGTGCCAGTAGTATTCGGGGGAGTCGGGGCTTGGCTCAGCCCCAGCATTTT. Filled out from reference TRBV19 and TRBJ1-5, the complete variable domain reads DGGITQSPKYLFRKEGQNVTLSCEQNLNHDAMYWYRQDPGQGLRLIYYSQIVNDFQKGDIAEGYSVSREKKESFPLTVTSAQKNPTAFYLCASSIRGSRGLAQPQHFGDGTRLSIL.

The chain carries TRBV5-1 and TRBJ1-1, with TRBD1 identical over 7 bases. The V gene's germline CDR1 is SGHRS and CDR2 YFSETQ. This CDR3 is 15 amino acids long. With 4 bases clipped from V and 4 bases from J, the junction kept 10 bases outside the gene matches. CDR3 loop: CASSLGTDGFTEAFF. For the CDR3, the DNA is TGCGCCAGCAGCCTAGGGACAGACGGTTTCACTGAAGCTTTCTTT.

The chain couples TRBV9 to TRBJ2-7; 7 nucleotides line up with TRBD1. CDR3 length: 14 amino acids. CDR1 SGDLS and CDR2 YYNGEE come from the germline V gene. J was trimmed by 0 bases and V by 2 bases; bases with no gene match: 2. For the CDR3, the DNA is TGTGCCAGCAGCGTGGGGACAGTCTCCTACGAGCAGTACTTC. As protein: CASSVGTVSYEQYF.